The rows below give T cell receptor beta chains drawn from one sample of a study of early T cells in non-severe SARS-CoV-2 infection. MiXCR, applied by TCRdb to the 5' RACE reads, yields one record per CDR3 protein. The profile shows 90,000 to 120,000 distinct CDR3 sequences, approximately 12% of them singletons. The specimen was whole blood. These receptor sequences come from an adult who was a healthcare worker with PCR-confirmed SARS-CoV-2 infection or an uninfected control (not recorded which). Each CDR3 is given with its conserved first and last residue. D genes are given only for firm matches. Size tells how often a clone was seen (once, few, many) or the class of an expanded clone, and some rows leave it out.

few,TRBD2,TRBV6-5,TRBJ2-5,CASSWDGRAPETQYF,TGTGCCAGCAGTTGGGACGGGAGGGCCCCAGAGACCCAGTACTTC
many,NA,TRBV28,TRBJ2-3,CASTGGRAPDTQYF,TGTGCCAGCACTGGGGGCAGGGCCCCAGATACGCAGTATTTT
few,NA,TRBV27,TRBJ2-3,CATGFDYTQYF,TGTGCCACGGGGTTCGACTATACGCAGTATTTT
NA,NA,TRBV28,TRBJ2-3,CASGSSTDTQYF,TGTGCCAGCGGGAGTAGCACAGATACGCAGTATTTT
few,TRBD2,TRBV29-1,TRBJ2-7,CSVETILAGVKTYEQYF,TGCAGCGTTGAAACGATACTAGCGGGTGTTAAGACCTACGAGCAGTACTTC
many,NA,TRBV19,TRBJ1-5,CASSIAAMGNQPQHF,TGTGCCAGTAGTATCGCGGCCATGGGCAATCAGCCCCAGCATTTT
many,NA,TRBV11-2,TRBJ2-3,CASSLDSSGNTQYF,TGTGCCAGCAGCTTAGATAGCTCGGGGAATACGCAGTATTTT
few,TRBD1,TRBV2,TRBJ2-1,CASVLSWDRVDNEQFF,TGTGCCAGCGTCCTATCCTGGGACAGGGTGGACAATGAGCAGTTCTTC
NA,NA,TRBV10-2,TRBJ2-7,CASSEYRDYEQYF,TGCGCCAGCAGTGAGTACAGGGACTACGAGCAGTACTTC
NA,TRBD2,TRBV6-4,TRBJ2-1,CASSEASGGSNEQFF,TGTGCCAGCAGCGAAGCTAGCGGGGGGAGCAATGAGCAGTTCTTC
NA,TRBD2,TRBV28,TRBJ2-7,CASSPLAGAYEQYF,TGTGCCAGCAGTCCACTAGCGGGAGCCTACGAGCAGTACTTC
many,NA,TRBV28,TRBJ2-1,CASTERGARNEQFF,TGTGCCAGCACTGAGAGGGGAGCTAGGAATGAGCAGTTCTTC
few,NA,TRBV12-3/TRBV12-4,TRBJ1-2,CASSNEIVKPMAGYTF,TGTGCCAGCAGTAACGAAATCGTAAAACCGATGGCCGGCTACACCTTC
many,NA,TRBV28,TRBJ1-1,CASNQWAGRENTEAFF,TGTGCCAGCAACCAATGGGCAGGGAGGGAAAACACTGAAGCTTTCTTT
many,NA,TRBV12-3/TRBV12-4,TRBJ1-3,CASSPLSSGNTIYF,TGTGCCAGCAGCCCGCTCAGCTCTGGAAACACCATATATTTT
many,NA,TRBV3-1,TRBJ2-3,CASSQEGYDTQYF,TGTGCCAGCAGCCAAGAGGGATACGATACGCAGTATTTT
few,NA,TRBV19,TRBJ2-6,CASSGAFGTGANVLTF,TGTGCCAGTAGCGGGGCCTTTGGTACTGGGGCCAACGTCCTGACTTTC
NA,TRBD2,TRBV7-9,TRBJ2-5,CASSLSSGRIETQYF,TGTGCCAGCAGCCTTTCTAGCGGGAGGATAGAGACCCAGTACTTC
few,TRBD2,TRBV20-1,TRBJ2-1,CSASPGTSGHNEQFF,TGCAGTGCTAGCCCCGGGACTAGCGGACACAATGAGCAGTTCTTC
few,NA,TRBV7-2,TRBJ1-3,CASSQQDSGNTIYF,TGTGCCAGCAGCCAACAGGACTCTGGAAACACCATATATTTT
many,NA,TRBV28,TRBJ2-7,CASSFRNSYEQYF,TGTGCCAGCAGTTTCCGGAACTCCTACGAGCAGTACTTC